Listed below are T cell receptor beta chains from one sample, sequenced in a study of blood T cell repertoires in COVID-19. TCRdb keeps only in-frame clones here, not all; method: immunoSEQ multiplex PCR. The sample lists 60,000 to 75,000 clones, roughly 85% seen once, with about 16% in the top ten. The sample taken for sequencing was peripheral blood. Receptor source: a human donor in a cohort sampled during active COVID-19. Both conserved end residues are part of each CDR3. Fields, in order: V gene, CDR3 protein.

>TRBV5-6
CASSLAAGPTDTQYF
>TRBV27
CASSLTSGYSYEQYF
>TRBV10-3
CAITRDTSSYEQYF
>TRBV6-6
CASSSQGLAGGLSSYNEQFF
>TRBV18
CASFSLDTQYF
>TRBV10-2
CASSEPSASGGDNEQFF
>TRBV19
CAASAGGYNSPLHF
>TRBV15
CATSRAVAENTGELFF
>TRBV3-1/TRBV3-2
CASSVKRGVGTTNEKLFF
>TRBV6-2/TRBV6-3
CASSYPVAGTYEQYF
>TRBV7-2
CASSRTRPAQGGGNTIYF
>TRBV18
CASSPAGTTNYGYTF
>TRBV10-3
CAISGVPGASGGAIGSYEQYF
>TRBV24-1
CATSVSGNNYEQYF
>TRBV18
CASSPMTSTNTGELFF
>TRBV13
CASSLRDTQETQYF
>TRBV18
CASSPVAANTEAFF
>TRBV11-2
CASSRSLSETQYF
>TRBV11-2
CASTLLGQTNTGELFF
>TRBV9
CASSAYRGLSYNEQFF
>TRBV11-3
CASSLDPSTEAFF
>TRBV6-5
CASSYSGPAGHEQFF
>TRBV19
CASSTPGQGRYEQYF
>TRBV5-1
CASSLGQGSYEQYF
>TRBV28
CASSQPASGSTDTQYF
>TRBV12-3/TRBV12-4
CASSPLNNSPLHF
>TRBV11-2
CASSLDPGWAGGANVLTF
>TRBV5-1
CASSLGRIYGYTF
>TRBV3-1/TRBV3-2
CASSQLAGGNQETQYF
>TRBV7-8
CASSPGLAGVATQYF
>TRBV6-4
CASSLTTQGASTGELFF
>TRBV19
CASTALRTLNYGYTF
>TRBV3-1/TRBV3-2
CASSHYRGAAGTCQNF
>TRBV24-1
CATSDLRQGYGYTF
>TRBV7-8
CASSPEGGGNSPLHF
>TRBV5-6
CASSLRRTGIVSSYEQYF
>TRBV3-1/TRBV3-2
CASSQAGPRGDTQYF
>TRBV7-9
CASSPRGPDTQYF
>TRBV27
CASSPWGLLPYEQYF
>TRBV4-3
CASSQVLAGDSTDTQYF
>TRBV5-1
CASRGSTGPYEQYF
>TRBV7-2
CASSPTRGALGYTF
>TRBV5-1
CASSLADSGSTDTQYF
>TRBV7-2
CASSFHPDSSGYTF
>TRBV6-5
CASSFLGTGSGYTF
>TRBV7-9
CASSLSPVTDTQYF
>TRBV5-1
CASSLQYEQFF
>TRBV5-5
CASSLSRDTDTQYF
>TRBV5-1
CASSLSTGSYNEQFF
>TRBV4-3
CASSQDQTVLAKNIQYF
>TRBV30
CAWNNGLGSNQPQHF
>TRBV18
CASSFQTPPGELFF
>TRBV7-9
CASSTSAAKNIQYF
>TRBV27
CASSLGDRVGGYTF
>TRBV19
CASSGSQSYGYTF
>TRBV10-3
CAISESRTSGDTQYF
>TRBV9
CASSATSGGALETQYF
>TRBV9
CASSRGGVSGHEQFF